This record concerns one TCR beta chain sequence. The data are from a study of T-cell memory formation after mild COVID-19. In TCRdb, the 5' RACE reads were re-called with MiXCR into one record per CDR3 protein. The table has roughly 130,000 distinct CDR3 sequences, roughly 6% seen once. Sequencing was performed on PBMCs or a T cell subset sorted from them (not recorded which). The TCR comes from an adult woman who had mild COVID-19 (a few samples of this study predate the infection). Cell type and time point are not known.

CDR3 bases: TGTGCCAGCAGCCAAGGGACTAGCTTCGACGGCACAGATACGCAGTATTTT. Its translation: CASSQGTSFDGTDTQYF. This chain links TRBV3-1 with TRBJ2-3; 8 bases match TRBD2. The CDR3 consists of 17 residues. V lost 1 base and J lost 1; bases outside the gene matches: 7. Germline V gene lookup returns CDR1 LGHDT and CDR2 YNNKEL (reference sequence).